This is a list of T cell receptor beta chains from one sample in a study of beta chain features in type 1 diabetes. Only in-frame clones appear in the TCRdb table, and some are missing; sequencing was by immunoSEQ multiplex PCR. The table has under 300,000 clones, about 7.8% seen once. The material sequenced was central memory CD4+ T cells from blood. All receptors come from a woman younger than 35 in good health. The CDR3 runs from the conserved cysteine through the conserved F or W. The D gene is left open where the match is weak. Some rows mark clone size as missing; the rest say once, few, many or name a class of expanded clone.

TRBJ2-1	few	.	TRBV12-5	TGTGCTAGTGCCTACCCCGGCGACGGATACAATGAGCAGTTCTTC	CASAYPGDGYNEQFF
TRBJ2-2	.	TRBD2	TRBV11-1	TGTGCCAGCAGCCCCCCGAGGGCGGGAGTTGCCGGGGAGCTGTTTTTT	CASSPPRAGVAGELFF
TRBJ1-1	few	TRBD1	TRBV15	TGTGCCACCAGCAGAGGTGGGACAGCCTCGAACACTGAAGCTTTCTTT	CATSRGGTASNTEAFF
TRBJ2-3	many	.	TRBV7-9	TGTGCCAGCAGCCCTGGGCTAACGGGCACAGATACGCAGTATTTT	CASSPGLTGTDTQYF
TRBJ2-3	few	.	TRBV11-3	TGTGCCAGCAGCTCGAGCCGGGGTACGCAGTATTTT	CASSSSRGTQYF
TRBJ2-2	.	TRBD1	TRBV7-2	TGTGCCAGCAGCCCGGGACAGCACACCGGGGAGCTGTTTTTT	CASSPGQHTGELFF
TRBJ2-5	.	.	TRBV4-1	TGCGCCAGCAGCCAAGACTGGCGGAAAGAGACCCAGTACTTC	CASSQDWRKETQYF
TRBJ1-2	few	TRBD1	TRBV4-1	TGCGCCAGCAGCCCCTTGCTCGGGACAGTCAACTATGGCTACACCTTC	CASSPLLGTVNYGYTF
TRBJ2-7	.	.	TRBV7-9	TGTGCCAGCAGCCCCGTAGCGGTCTACTACGAGCAGTACTTC	CASSPVAVYYEQYF
TRBJ2-1	.	.	TRBV7-2	TGTGCCAGCAGACCCGGGGGCGCGCGTCTGGATGAGCAGTTCTTC	CASRPGGARLDEQFF
TRBJ1-3	.	.	TRBV7-2	TGTGCCAGCAGCTTTGCAGGGGCACGAAACACCATATATTTT	CASSFAGARNTIYF
TRBJ2-2	few	TRBD1	TRBV7-6	TGTGCCAGCAGCTTAGTCGGGACAGCGAACACCGGGGAGCTGTTTTTT	CASSLVGTANTGELFF
TRBJ2-2	many	TRBD1	TRBV15	TGTGCCACCAGCAGAGGAGGGGGCCGAGGGGAGCTGTTTTTT	CATSRGGGRGELFF
TRBJ2-3	few	.	TRBV5-4	TGTGCCAGCAGCTTGGTCTCTCGGGCAGATACGCAGTATTTT	CASSLVSRADTQYF
TRBJ2-1	many	.	TRBV27	TGTGCCAGCAGTTGGGGACCGAGGAACTACAATGAGCAGTTCTTC	CASSWGPRNYNEQFF
TRBJ2-5	few	.	TRBV5-6	TGTGCCAGCAGCGTGAGGGGGCAAGAGACCCAGTACTTC	CASSVRGQETQYF
TRBJ2-2	.	.	TRBV2	TGTGCCAGCAGGTCTAGCTCAGGGTCCACCGGGGAGCTGTTTTTT	CASRSSSGSTGELFF
TRBJ1-2	few	.	TRBV7-2	TGTGCCAGCAGCTTTGAGAGGAGTTTC	CASSFERSF
TRBJ2-1	.	TRBD1	TRBV2	TGTGCCAGCAAGTACGGACAGGGGAGGAATGAGCAGTTCTTC	CASKYGQGRNEQFF
TRBJ2-3	.	TRBD2	TRBV11-3	TGTGCCAGCAGCAGAAGACTAGCGGGAGTTTCAGATACGCAGTATTTT	CASSRRLAGVSDTQYF
TRBJ2-5	few	TRBD2	TRBV10-2	TGCGCCAGCAGCTGGACTAGCCAAGAGACCCAGTACTTC	CASSWTSQETQYF
TRBJ1-2	few	.	TRBV6-6	TGTGCCAGCTACCGAATTACAAACTATGGCTACACCTTC	CASYRITNYGYTF
TRBJ2-5	many	TRBD1	TRBV18	TGTGCCAGCTCAGCTCCGGGACAGGGCGGTGAGACCCAGTACTTC	CASSAPGQGGETQYF
TRBJ2-5	.	.	TRBV7-9	TGTGCCAGCAGCTTGGGGCTGGTTCGTGAAGAGACCCAGTACTTC	CASSLGLVREETQYF
TRBJ2-1	few	TRBD2	TRBV14	TGTGCCAGCAGCCAAGCGGGGGCTTTGACTAGCGGGGGACTCAATGAGCAGTTCTTC	CASSQAGALTSGGLNEQFF
TRBJ1-6	many	.	TRBV28	TGTGCCAGCACTGCGCATCGCTATAATTCACCCCTCCACTTT	CASTAHRYNSPLHF
TRBJ2-2	.	.	TRBV6-6	TGTGCCAGCAGCCAGCCAGGATGGGAGGAGCTGTTTTTT	CASSQPGWEELFF
TRBJ2-2	.	TRBD1	TRBV30	TGTGCCTGGAGACTACAGGGGAAGACGTCAAATTCCGGGGAGCTGTTTTTT	CAWRLQGKTSNSGELFF
TRBJ2-1	few	.	TRBV7-3	TGTGCCAGCAGCTTAGGACCGCAGATCGTTCCCGACAATGAGCAGTTCTTC	CASSLGPQIVPDNEQFF
TRBJ2-2	few	TRBD2	TRBV7-9	TGTGCCAGCAGCTTCTTAGCGGGAAGATCTGGGGAGCTGTTTTTT	CASSFLAGRSGELFF
TRBJ1-1	.	.	TRBV14	TGTGCCAGCAGCCAAGAGGGGCGCGCCCTCACTGAAGCTTTCTTT	CASSQEGRALTEAFF
TRBJ2-1	few	TRBD2	TRBV6-5	TGTGCCAGCAGGCCCGGACTAGCGGGAGTTGGTGAGCAGTTCTTC	CASRPGLAGVGEQFF
TRBJ1-1	.	TRBD1	TRBV4-3	TGCGCCAGCAGCCAAGACGGGACAGACGGCACTGAAGCTTTCTTT	CASSQDGTDGTEAFF
TRBJ2-1	few	TRBD1	TRBV7-2	TGTGCCAGCAGCTCCGGGGACAGGGGAATCGATGAGCAGTTCTTC	CASSSGDRGIDEQFF
TRBJ2-4	many	TRBD2	TRBV14	TGTGCCAGCAGCCAAGTGTCCGGGACTAGCGGGATTGGAAACATTCAGTACTTC	CASSQVSGTSGIGNIQYF
TRBJ2-3	many	.	TRBV7-2	TGTGCCAGCAGCTTAGACAGGGAGCGAGATACGCAGTATTTT	CASSLDRERDTQYF